This T cell receptor (beta chain) was sequenced during a study of vaccination effects on CD4 cells after COVID-19. Points from the study as a whole: Clones arising from infection and from vaccination showed marked clonal contraction late after vaccination. After vaccination of healthy people, only 1 of 255 vaccine-induced clones cross-reacted with common cold coronaviruses.

Of note for this clone: The antigen is not known.

Ahead of sequencing, the ViraFEST assay grew antigen-specific CD4+ T cells using viral peptide pools. Upon completion of around eleven days in culture, CD4+ T cells were isolated. People in the vaccine group had not been infected with SARS-CoV-2 before, and their nucleocapsid antibodies were negative. Culturing of some 1.8 million PBMC per well took place with around 10 IU/ml IL-2 and approximately 10 ug/ml peptides. Each culture had half its medium swapped for IL-2 medium on days 3 and 7. The CDR3 consists of 15 residues. Germline CDR1 and CDR2: SGHRS and YFSETQ. The junction had 6 bases not matched to a gene; V was cut back by 6 bases and J by 1 base. Method: immunoSEQ multiplex PCR; TCRdb's copy keeps in-frame clones and lacks some. The repertoire holds about 73,000 clones, around 74% seen once, with just under 3% in the top ten.

This specimen was CD4+ T cells from PBMCs cultured with HCoV-NL63 spike peptides, taken before COVID-19 vaccination. This chain joins TRBV5-1 and TRBJ1-4; 7 bases fit TRBD1. This clonotype was obtained from a human donor who received a COVID-19 vaccine. The CDR3 sequence: CASMQGGGTNEKLFF. Written as DNA, the CDR3 is TGCGCCAGCATGCAGGGGGGAGGAACTAATGAAAAACTGTTTTTT.